A single sample is the source of the 24 T cell receptor beta chains below, sequenced in a study of T cells in Graves' hyperthyroidism and ophthalmopathy. The TCR beta CDR3 regions underwent amplification using RNA transcripts as the source. The HTBI primer set drove a first-round RT-PCR of the TCR CDR3. TCRdb reanalysed the multiplex PCR reads using MiXCR and keeps one entry per CDR3 protein. The table includes more than 500,000 distinct CDR3 sequences, approximately 49% detected once. Source material: peripheral blood or thyroid tissue (not recorded which). All receptors derive from an adult woman with Graves' disease, either hyperthyroidism or ophthalmopathy (not recorded which).

A word on this clonotype: It may be a read error: a sequence one base away is much more abundant. Since the CDR3 does not end with the conserved phenylalanine or tryptophan, this likely comes from a read error. The gene calls are TRBV5-6 and TRBJ2-7, with D possibly being TRBD2 (6 bases). The CDR3 contains 14 residues. The V and J ends lost 4 bases and 4 bases respectively, with 15 bases between them. The germline CDR1 and CDR2 sequences are SGHDT and YYEEEE. The CDR3 spells CASSTGPEGYEQYL. CDR3 nucleotides: TGTGCCAGCAGCACGGGACCGGAGGGGTACGAGCAGTACCTC.

This clonotype has a count of ten or more. The chain has TRBV7-6 and TRBJ2-5; D perhaps matches TRBD2 (5 bases). V was pared by 2 bases and J by 5 bases, with 12 bases between. From germline, CDR1 is SGHVS and CDR2 FNYEAQ. The CDR3 contains 14 residues. CDR3 in amino acids: CASSLLGPGETQYF. The CDR3 DNA follows: TGTGCCAGCAGCTTACTTGGGCCGGGGGAGACCCAGTACTTC.

The chain joins TRBV25-1 to TRBJ2-5, with a possible D match to TRBD1 (6 bases). There are 18 residues in the CDR3. Trimming took off 3 bases at V and 2 bases at J, with 22 bases between the two ends. Germline assignment: CDR1 MGHDK and CDR2 SYGVNS. The CDR3 DNA reads as TGTGCCAGCAGTGATCAATTCCATCCTGGGACACTACAAGAGACCCAGTACTTC. It translates to CASSDQFHPGTLQETQYF.

At least ten counts were recorded for this clonotype. The chain carries TRBV29-1 and TRBJ2-2; D is undetermined. This CDR3 region has 14 residues. In germline, CDR1 is SQVTM, CDR2 ANQGSEA. Trimming pared 4 bases from V and 0 bases from J, leaving 9 bases between. CDR3 DNA sequence: TGCAGCGTTGGGCACCGAACGAACACCGGGGAGCTGTTTTTT. Protein product: CSVGHRTNTGELFF.

V is TRBV6-6 and J is TRBJ2-7; weak D call: TRBD2 (5 bases). The CDR3 loop spans 14 amino acids. In germline, CDR1 is MNHNY, CDR2 SVGAGI (reference sequence). V lost 5 bases to trimming and J lost 0 bases, with 11 bases between them. CDR3 sequence reads: CASSSTGFSYEQYF. The CDR3 coding sequence is TGTGCCAGCAGTAGCACGGGGTTCTCCTACGAGCAGTACTTC.

The V call is TRBV29-1, the J call TRBJ1-1; 10 positions match TRBD1. The CDR3 is 16 amino acids. Germline CDR1 reads SQVTM; CDR2 reads ANQGSEA. After removal of 3 bases from V and 0 bases from J, the junction contained 7 bases not matched to a gene. CDR3 region: CSVENDRGRLNTEAFF. CDR3 coding DNA: TGCAGCGTTGAGAATGACAGGGGGCGGCTGAACACTGAAGCTTTCTTT.

This clonotype was observed a few times. The CDR3 nucleotides are TGTGCCAGCACCGATGGACTAGCGGGAGATTCCGGGGAGCTGTTTTTT. Protein product: CASTDGLAGDSGELFF. This chain uses TRBV6-2 or TRBV6-3 with TRBJ2-2, with 13 bases matching TRBD2. The germline V gene has CDR1 MNHEY and CDR2 SVGEGT. J was trimmed by 6 bases and V by 7 bases; bases with no gene match: 8. This CDR3 is built from 16 residues.

This clonotype was found many times. The chain couples TRBV20-1 to TRBJ2-5, with 7 bases fitting TRBD1. The J segment lost 7 bases and the V segment lost 2 bases, leaving 10 bases of the junction unmatched. This CDR3 has 14 residues. CDR1 is DFQATT and CDR2 is SNEGSKA in the germline V gene (reference sequence). The CDR3, as DNA: TGCAGTGCTAGATTACCGACAGGGATGGGGACCCAGTACTTC. Its translation: CSARLPTGMGTQYF.

V is TRBV20-1 and J is TRBJ2-2, with 8 nucleotides matching TRBD1. The germline CDR1 and CDR2 sequences are DFQATT and SNEGSKA (reference sequence). The CDR3 is made up of 14 amino acids. The J segment lost 6 bases and the V segment lost 6 bases, leaving 9 bases of the junction unmatched. In nucleotides, the CDR3 is TGCAGTGCCCGAGGACAGGGAATTTCCGGGGAGCTGTTTTTT. It encodes CSARGQGISGELFF.

This clonotype was observed at least ten times. This rearrangement joins TRBV29-1 to TRBJ1-1, with unresolved D. The CDR3 is made up of 12 amino acids. V lost 6 bases, J lost 1 base, and 9 bases lay in between. Germline V gene lookup returns CDR1 SQVTM and CDR2 ANQGSEA. CDR3 coding DNA: TGCAGCGTGGAGGGAAGGAACACTGAAGCTTTCTTT. It yields the protein CSVEGRNTEAFF.

The chain couples TRBV29-1 to TRBJ2-7; 9 bases map to TRBD1. The CDR3 totals 13 residues. CDR1 is SQVTM and CDR2 is ANQGSEA in the germline V gene. V gave up 5 bases and J gave up 1 base; unmatched junction bases: 3. The CDR3 DNA follows: TGCAGCGTTTCCGGGACAGGGTCCTACGAGCAGTACTTC. This sequence encodes CSVSGTGSYEQYF.

The rearrangement links TRBV7-2 to TRBJ1-2; D gene uncertain. The CDR3 is made up of 12 amino acids. Germline V gene lookup returns CDR1 SGHTA and CDR2 FQGNSA. V was cut by 11 bases and J by 8 bases, with 18 bases left in between. The CDR3 is CAGNSPLGGYTF. The CDR3, as DNA: TGTGCCGGGAACTCCCCGCTGGGAGGCTACACCTTC.

This chain connects TRBV7-9 to TRBJ2-1, with D maybe TRBD2 (5 bases). The V and J ends lost 2 bases and 5 bases respectively, with 13 bases between them. The CDR3 covers 15 residues. The germline CDR1 and CDR2 sequences are SEHNR and FQNEAQ (reference sequence). The CDR3 here is CASSLRRTGDNEQFF. DNA for the CDR3: TGTGCCAGCAGCTTAAGGAGGACCGGTGACAATGAGCAGTTCTTC.

The chain couples TRBV19 to TRBJ2-7, with 12 bases lining up with TRBD1. This CDR3 spans 15 amino acids. Germline V gene sequence: CDR1 LNHDA, CDR2 SQIVND (reference sequence). The ends lost 6 bases at V and 3 bases at J; junction bases unmatched: 6. The CDR3 DNA reads as TGTGCCAGTAGGGCCGGGACAGGGGGCTTCTACGAGCAGTACTTC. As protein: CASRAGTGGFYEQYF.

There are many counts of this clonotype. The chain links TRBV20-1 to TRBJ2-2; no definite D call. Germline CDR1 DFQATT, CDR2 SNEGSKA (reference sequence). Trimming pared 2 bases from V and 0 bases from J, leaving 7 bases between. The CDR3 runs to 14 residues. The CDR3 DNA reads TGCAGTGCTAGATCCGCTACGAACACCGGGGAGCTGTTTTTT. This gives the protein CSARSATNTGELFF.

CDR3 amino acids: CASSPAGSQPQHF. The CDR3 DNA follows: TGCGCCAGCAGCCCCGCAGGGTCTCAGCCCCAGCATTTT. This sequence joins TRBV5-1 and TRBJ1-5, with D maybe TRBD1 (5 bases). Germline CDR1 and CDR2: SGHRS and YFSETQ. Trimming removed 4 bases from V and 6 bases from J, with 11 bases in between. CDR3 size: 13 residues. Complete variable domain (other parts from reference TRBV5-1 and TRBJ1-5): KAGVTQTPRYLIKTRGQQVTLSCSPISGHRSVSWYQQTPGQGLQFLFEYFSETQRNKGNFPGRFSGRQFSNSRSEMNVSTLELGDSALYLCASSPAGSQPQHFGDGTRLSIL.

This clonotype was counted a few times. This chain uses TRBV6-6 with TRBJ2-7, with D tentatively TRBD1 (5 bases). CDR1 is MNHNY, CDR2 SVGAGI, per germline (reference sequence). The CDR3 extends over 16 amino acids. Trimming left V 0 bases short and J 0 bases short, with 12 bases between. CDR3 in amino acids: CASSYSIKDSSYEQYF. The DNA of the CDR3 is TGTGCCAGCAGTTACTCGATAAAAGACAGCTCCTACGAGCAGTACTTC.

The chain uses TRBV12-5 and TRBJ1-5, with 7 bases identical to TRBD1. V was pared by 0 bases and J by 7 bases, with 9 bases of the junction left unmatched. CDR3 length: 16 residues. Germline assignment: CDR1 LGHNT and CDR2 FRNRAP. The CDR3 here is CASGLVPVGGWQPQHF. In DNA form, the CDR3 reads TGTGCTAGTGGTTTGGTACCGGTAGGGGGCTGGCAGCCCCAGCATTTT.

The rearrangement joins TRBV7-2 to TRBJ2-5; perhaps D is TRBD1 or TRBD2 (6 bases each). Germline V gene sequence: CDR1 SGHTA, CDR2 FQGNSA. The CDR3 length is 14 residues. The ends were cut back, 5 bases at V and 4 bases at J, with 14 bases in the middle. This chain's CDR3 is CASSQTRGRETQYF. The DNA for the CDR3 is TGTGCCAGCAGCCAGACTCGGGGGCGAGAGACCCAGTACTTC. The variable domain in full, completed from reference TRBV7-2 and TRBJ2-5, reads GAGVSQSPSNKVTEKGKDVELRCDPISGHTALYWYRQSLGQGLEFLIYFQGNSAPDKSGLPSDRFSAERTGGSVSTLTIQRTQQEDSAVYLCASSQTRGRETQYFGPGTRLLVL.

This clonotype was seen only a few times. V usage is TRBV28 and J usage is TRBJ2-2, with D possibly being TRBD1 (6 bases). Germline V CDR1 and CDR2: MDHEN, SYDVKM. With 1 base removed from V and 5 bases from J, the gap between germline ends came to 14 bases. This CDR3 is 16 amino acids long. The CDR3 DNA sequence: TGTGCCAGCAGTTTATCATTGGGGGCAAAAACCGGGGAGCTGTTTTTT. It is translated as CASSLSLGAKTGELFF.

This rearrangement joins TRBV7-6 to TRBJ1-3; TRBD1 matches at 9 bases. Trimming removed 4 bases from V and 1 base from J; junction bases left unmatched: 5. This CDR3 has 16 residues. Germline V gives CDR1 SGHVS, CDR2 FNYEAQ. CDR3: CASSSGQGASGNTIYF. CDR3 DNA: TGTGCCAGCAGCTCGGGACAGGGCGCTTCTGGAAACACCATATATTTT.

This clonotype has a count of ten or more. The chain combines TRBV5-1 with TRBJ1-5, with D hard to call. This CDR3 region has 14 residues. Germline V gives CDR1 SGHRS, CDR2 YFSETQ. Trimming pared 4 bases from V and 0 bases from J, leaving 8 bases between. CDR3 protein: CASSQTPSNQPQHF. For the CDR3, the DNA is TGCGCCAGCAGCCAGACCCCTAGCAATCAGCCCCAGCATTTT.

In regard to this clonotype: One end of the junction does not line up with germline, which may come from a read error. The genes are TRBV10-3 and TRBJ1-5; D is possibly TRBD1 (5 bases). Germline values: CDR1 ENHRY, CDR2 SYGVKD. CDR3 length: 18 amino acids. The CDR3 here is CASSLSIAAQGGGQPQHF. The CDR3 DNA sequence: TGTGCCAGCAGTTTATCGATAGCGGCGCAGGGTGGGGGTCAGCCCCAGCATTTT.

The chain carries TRBV19 and TRBJ1-6; possibly TRBD1 for D (6 bases). This CDR3 contains 14 residues. Germline CDR1 is LNHDA and CDR2 is SQIVND (reference sequence). Trimming left V 8 bases short and J 9 bases short, with 17 bases between. DNA of the CDR3: TGTGCCAGTGATACAGGGATTGTGGGTTCACCCCTCCACTTT. This encodes CASDTGIVGSPLHF.